This is a list of T cell receptor beta chains from one sample in a study of long-term antiretroviral therapy in people with HIV. Sequencing was performed with immunoSEQ multiplex PCR; in TCRdb, only in-frame clones are kept and a portion is missing. The profile shows more than 25,000 clones, 70% to 90% of them singletons. The sample in question was unsorted PBMCs, obtained 1.8 years after starting antiretroviral therapy. The receptors here all came from a woman in her late teens or twenties with HIV. Each CDR3 is given with its conserved first and last residue. A D gene is named only where the DNA matches it firmly. Only part of the rows carry a size: once, few, many, or a class if the clone is expanded.

size: NA
V: TRBV27
J: TRBJ1-2
D: NA
CDR3: CASSSGYGYTF
DNA: TGTGCCAGCAGTTCAGGGTATGGCTACACCTTC

size: NA
V: TRBV6-6
J: TRBJ1-2
D: TRBD1
CDR3: CASSYRQGARGYTF
DNA: TGTGCCAGCAGTTACCGACAGGGGGCTAGGGGCTACACCTTC

size: NA
V: TRBV28
J: TRBJ1-2
D: TRBD1
CDR3: CASSVPGQFYGYTF
DNA: TGTGCCAGCAGTGTTCCGGGACAGTTTTATGGCTACACCTTC

size: NA
V: TRBV20-1
J: TRBJ1-2
D: NA
CDR3: CSADTFGGYTF
DNA: TGCAGTGCGGACACCTTTGGTGGCTACACCTTC

size: NA
V: TRBV5-5
J: TRBJ2-5
D: NA
CDR3: CASSRIGIQGWETQYF
DNA: TGTGCCAGCAGCCGTATAGGAATCCAGGGGTGGGAGACCCAGTACTTC

size: NA
V: TRBV7-2
J: TRBJ1-3
D: TRBD1
CDR3: CASSLAVTGAGNTIYF
DNA: TGTGCCAGCAGCTTAGCGGTGACAGGGGCTGGAAACACCATATATTTT

size: NA
V: TRBV27
J: TRBJ1-5
D: TRBD1
CDR3: CASSLQGALSNQPQHF
DNA: TGTGCCAGCAGTTTACAGGGGGCGTTAAGCAATCAGCCCCAGCATTTT

size: NA
V: TRBV18
J: TRBJ2-5
D: NA
CDR3: CASSPSVREETQYF
DNA: TGTGCCAGCTCACCATCGGTCAGGGAAGAGACCCAGTACTTC

size: NA
V: TRBV11-1
J: TRBJ2-7
D: TRBD1
CDR3: CASSTMTGGLEQYF
DNA: TGTGCCAGCAGCACGATGACAGGGGGGCTCGAGCAGTACTTC

size: NA
V: TRBV15
J: TRBJ2-1
D: TRBD2
CDR3: CATSRSPAGEGNEQFF
DNA: TGTGCCACCAGCAGATCTCCAGCGGGAGAGGGTAATGAGCAGTTCTTC

size: NA
V: TRBV25-1
J: TRBJ2-1
D: NA
CDR3: CASATRAQGGEQFF
DNA: TGTGCCAGCGCGACTAGAGCTCAGGGGGGGGAGCAGTTCTTC

size: NA
V: TRBV5-1
J: TRBJ2-7
D: TRBD2
CDR3: CASSLGGLAGSSSYEQYF
DNA: TGCGCCAGCAGCTTGGGGGGACTAGCGGGATCTTCCTCCTACGAGCAGTACTTC

size: NA
V: TRBV11-2
J: TRBJ1-4
D: NA
CDR3: CASSLQGDPNEKLFF
DNA: TGTGCCAGCAGCTTACAGGGAGACCCTAATGAAAAACTGTTTTTT

size: once
V: TRBV7-2
J: TRBJ1-5
D: NA
CDR3: CASSLVQGGQPQHF
DNA: TGTGCCAGCAGCTTAGTTCAGGGAGGTCAGCCCCAGCATTTT

size: NA
V: TRBV7-2
J: TRBJ2-1
D: TRBD1
CDR3: CASSSRTGNNEQFF
DNA: TGTGCCAGCAGCTCGAGGACAGGGAACAATGAGCAGTTCTTC

size: NA
V: TRBV7-2
J: TRBJ2-7
D: NA
CDR3: CASSFEAAPHYEQYF
DNA: TGTGCCAGCAGCTTTGAGGCGGCGCCGCACTACGAGCAGTACTTC

size: NA
V: TRBV7-2
J: TRBJ2-7
D: NA
CDR3: CASSPHPGTNYEQYF
DNA: TGTGCCAGCAGCCCCCACCCCGGGACAAACTACGAGCAGTACTTC

size: NA
V: TRBV5-1
J: TRBJ2-5
D: NA
CDR3: CASSLELTRDWSETQYF
DNA: TGCGCCAGCAGCTTGGAGCTCACGAGGGATTGGTCGGAGACCCAGTACTTC

size: NA
V: TRBV5-1
J: TRBJ2-5
D: TRBD2
CDR3: CASSPTSGLRETQYF
DNA: TGCGCCAGCAGTCCGACTAGCGGCCTCCGGGAGACCCAGTACTTC